This T cell receptor beta chain was captured in a study of cytomegalovirus exposure and HLA in healthy donors. The study, taken as a whole, reports: Researchers reported in a later analysis that common viral pathogens appeared linked to several top clusters.

The V and J ends lost 5 bases and 1 base, in that order; junction bases with no gene match: 4. Germline V gives CDR1 MNHNY, CDR2 SVGAGI (reference sequence). There are 16 residues in the CDR3. This PCR relied on a set of 60 Vbeta primers and 13 Jbeta primers. Profiled with immunoSEQ multiplex PCR; TCRdb holds only in-frame clones, not every one. The sample contains over 70,000 clones, 60% to 80% of which appear only once. This clone has only a few counts. The target antigen is unknown. Source material: PBMCs. The chain links TRBV6-6 to TRBJ2-6, with 8 bases fitting TRBD1. The sequence was obtained from a man aged 25 to 45 in good health and CMV-seronegative. CDR3 amino acids: CASSVDRGSGANVLTF. In DNA form, the CDR3 reads TGTGCCAGCAGTGTAGACAGGGGTTCTGGGGCCAACGTCCTGACTTTC.